Sequencing of this T cell receptor beta chain was carried out in a study of cytomegalovirus exposure and HLA in healthy donors. Germline lookup yields CDR1 ENHRY and CDR2 SYGVKD. The CDR3 covers 17 residues. V lost 9 bases, J lost 6 bases, and 17 bases stayed unmatched. PCR employed 60 Vbeta and 13 Jbeta primers. Data came from immunoSEQ multiplex PCR; TCRdb stores just in-frame clones and leaves some out. The sample includes around 160,000 clones, approximately 79% seen only once; the top ten take about 1.9%. Every donor was a healthy person donating bone marrow. The sequenced sample was PBMCs. The chain links TRBV10-3 to TRBJ2-7, with 13 bases aligning to TRBD2. This receptor was taken from a human donor in good health. The CDR3 here is CAIRDRATSGGAFEQYF. DNA for the CDR3: TGTGCCATTAGGGACAGAGCCACTAGCGGGGGGGCGTTCGAGCAGTACTTC.